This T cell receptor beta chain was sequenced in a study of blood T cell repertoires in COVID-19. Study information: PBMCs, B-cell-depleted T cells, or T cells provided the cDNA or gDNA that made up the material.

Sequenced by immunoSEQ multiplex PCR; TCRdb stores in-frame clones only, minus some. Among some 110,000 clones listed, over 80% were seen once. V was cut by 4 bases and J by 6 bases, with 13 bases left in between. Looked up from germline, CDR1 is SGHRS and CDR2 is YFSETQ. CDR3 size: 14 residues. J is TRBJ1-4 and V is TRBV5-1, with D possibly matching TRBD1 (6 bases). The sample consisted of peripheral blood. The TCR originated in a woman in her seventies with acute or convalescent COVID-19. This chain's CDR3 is CASSPSGVDEKLFF. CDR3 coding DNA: TGCGCCAGCAGCCCTTCAGGGGTGGATGAAAAACTGTTTTTT. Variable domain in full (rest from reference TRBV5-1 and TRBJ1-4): KAGVTQTPRYLIKTRGQQVTLSCSPISGHRSVSWYQQTPGQGLQFLFEYFSETQRNKGNFPGRFSGRQFSNSRSEMNVSTLELGDSALYLCASSPSGVDEKLFFGSGTQLSVL.